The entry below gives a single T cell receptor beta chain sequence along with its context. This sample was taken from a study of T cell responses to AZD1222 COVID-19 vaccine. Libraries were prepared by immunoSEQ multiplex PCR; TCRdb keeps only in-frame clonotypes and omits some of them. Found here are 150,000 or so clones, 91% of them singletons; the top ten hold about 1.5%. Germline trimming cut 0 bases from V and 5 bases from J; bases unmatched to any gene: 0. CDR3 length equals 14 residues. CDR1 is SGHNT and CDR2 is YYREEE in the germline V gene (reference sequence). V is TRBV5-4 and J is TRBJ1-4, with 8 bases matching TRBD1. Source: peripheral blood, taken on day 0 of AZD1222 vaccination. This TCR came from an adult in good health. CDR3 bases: TGTGCCAGCAGCTTGGACAGGGGGAATGAAAAACTGTTTTTT. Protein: CASSLDRGNEKLFF.